This entry describes one T cell receptor (beta chain). Its cognate antigen is unknown. The sample originates from a study of cytomegalovirus exposure and HLA in healthy donors. General study points: In presence/absence analyses, roughly uniform sequencing depth across donors was assumed. There were several of the most significant clusters that appeared linked to common viral pathogens in a later analysis.

Both 60 Vbeta primers and 13 Jbeta primers went into the PCR. Profiling relied on immunoSEQ multiplex PCR, and the TCRdb table lists in-frame clones only, not all of them. The table includes some 130,000 clones, about 66% detected once. Germline CDR1 MNHEY, CDR2 SMNVEV (reference sequence). This CDR3 is 16 amino acids long. J lost 3 bases, V lost 6 bases, and 10 bases had no gene match. The chain couples TRBV27 to TRBJ2-7; TRBD2 agrees at 11 bases. This receptor was identified in a man aged 25-40 years in good health and CMV-seropositive. The material sequenced was PBMCs. The CDR3: CASSRSSGRLDYEQYF. In DNA, the CDR3 is TGTGCCAGCAGCCGATCTAGCGGGAGGTTGGACTACGAGCAGTACTTC.